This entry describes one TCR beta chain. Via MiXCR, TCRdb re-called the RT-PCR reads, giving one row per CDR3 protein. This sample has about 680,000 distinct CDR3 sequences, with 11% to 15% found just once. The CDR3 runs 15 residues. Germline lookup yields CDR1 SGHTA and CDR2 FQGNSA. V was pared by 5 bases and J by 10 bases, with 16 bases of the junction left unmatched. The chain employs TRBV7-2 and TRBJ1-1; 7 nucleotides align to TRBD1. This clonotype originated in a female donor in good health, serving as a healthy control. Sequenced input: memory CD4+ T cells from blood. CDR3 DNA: TGTGCCAGCAGCCAGCACTCGACAGGGCCTCAGACAGCTTTCTTT. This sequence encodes CASSQHSTGPQTAFF.